This TCR beta chain was identified in a study of CD8 T cells in ankylosing spondylitis. Each CDR3 protein gets one entry after TCRdb re-called the 5' RACE reads with MiXCR. Here the sample spans under 250,000 distinct CDR3 sequences, roughly 32% being singletons. Germline V CDR1 and CDR2: MRHNA, SNTAGT. The CDR3 loop spans 13 amino acids. V was pared by 3 bases and J by 7 bases, with 12 bases between. This clonotype has ten or more counts. This chain uses TRBV6-4 with TRBJ1-1; D is unclear. The receptor's source is a male donor with ankylosing spondylitis or in good health (not recorded which). The specimen was blood, either unsorted or a sorted T cell fraction (not recorded which). The CDR3 loop reads CASSEGPTDEAFF. The CDR3 bases are TGTGCCAGCAGTGAAGGACCTACAGATGAAGCTTTCTTT.